Below are 31 T cell receptor beta chains sequenced from a single sample in a study of blood T cell repertoires in COVID-19. TCRdb's table, derived via immunoSEQ multiplex PCR, lists solely in-frame clones and lacks some. The sample has about 300,000 clones, about nine tenths seen once; the top ten hold around 9.3%. The sequenced sample consisted of PBMCs or T cells enriched from blood (not recorded which). The receptors were gathered from a woman under 30 who had recovered from COVID-19.

V and J are TRBV11-2 and TRBJ2-2; D remains ambiguous. In germline, CDR1 is SGHAT, CDR2 FQNNGV. The CDR3 spans 13 residues. The V gene lost 8 bases and the J gene lost 0 bases, with 7 bases spanning the gap. In DNA, the CDR3 is TGTGCCAGCCGAACAGCGAACACCGGGGAGCTGTTTTTT. As protein: CASRTANTGELFF.

The chain couples TRBV3-1 (or the pseudogene TRBV3-2) to TRBJ1-1; D remains ambiguous. The CDR3 covers 11 residues. The V end lost 3 bases, the J end lost 7 bases, and 6 bases lay between the germline ends. The germline CDR1 and CDR2 sequences are LGHDT and YNNKEL (reference sequence). CDR3 coding DNA: TGTGCCAGCAGCCATCAGTTTGAAGCTTTCTTT. The encoded protein is CASSHQFEAFF.

The J gene is TRBJ2-4, the V gene TRBV4-1; tentatively, D is TRBD1 (6 bases). Trimming took 1 base from V and 3 from J, leaving 13 bases between them. The CDR3 totals 16 residues. Germline values: CDR1 MGHRA, CDR2 YSYEKL. The CDR3 here is CASSQGLTGYKNIQYF. The DNA for the CDR3 is TGCGCCAGCAGCCAAGGGTTAACAGGGTACAAAAACATTCAGTACTTC.

This clone occurred once. The V gene is TRBV2, the J gene TRBJ1-2, with 7 bases aligning to TRBD1. The junction had 11 bases not matched to a gene; V was cut back by 3 bases and J by 7 bases. Germline loops: CDR1 SNHLY, CDR2 FYNNEI. The CDR3 has 15 residues. Written as DNA, the CDR3 is TGTGCCAGCAGTGATATGACAGGGTCGGTTGGTGGCTACACCTTC. The encoded protein is CASSDMTGSVGGYTF.

The chain combines TRBV27 with TRBJ2-7, with 7 bases identical to TRBD2. The germline V gene encodes CDR1 MNHEY and CDR2 SMNVEV (reference sequence). The junction had 14 bases not matched to a gene; V was cut back by 2 bases and J by 1 base. The CDR3 extends over 18 amino acids. The CDR3 loop reads CASSLGPPLAAISYEQYF. The CDR3 nucleotides read TGTGCCAGCAGTTTAGGTCCCCCGCTAGCGGCAATATCCTACGAGCAGTACTTC.

This clone has only a few counts. The chain employs TRBV19 and TRBJ1-2; maybe TRBD1 (5 bases). The CDR3 is made up of 14 amino acids. V lost 2 bases to trimming and J lost 3 bases, with 10 bases between them. Germline loops: CDR1 LNHDA, CDR2 SQIVND (reference sequence). CDR3 sequence (DNA): TGTGCCAGTAGTATATTTGACAGATACTATGGCTACACCTTC. Protein sequence: CASSIFDRYYGYTF. The full variable domain, completed using reference TRBV19 and TRBJ1-2, is DGGITQSPKYLFRKEGQNVTLSCEQNLNHDAMYWYRQDPGQGLRLIYYSQIVNDFQKGDIAEGYSVSREKKESFPLTVTSAQKNPTAFYLCASSIFDRYYGYTFGSGTRLTVV.

This clone appeared a few times. Other DNA sequences from this sample encode an identical CDR3 as well. The rearrangement joins TRBV27 to TRBJ2-1; D not certain. V was cut by 4 bases and J by 2 bases, with 6 bases left in between. The CDR3 is 13 amino acids. CDR1 is MNHEY and CDR2 is SMNVEV in the germline V gene (reference sequence). CDR3: CASSSTAYNEQFF. The DNA for the CDR3 is TGTGCCAGCAGTTCTACAGCCTACAATGAGCAGTTCTTC.

J is TRBJ1-6 and V is TRBV2; 10 nucleotides agree with TRBD1. With V trimmed by 9 bases and J by 7 bases, 3 bases remained unmatched. Germline values: CDR1 SNHLY, CDR2 FYNNEI. The CDR3 totals 13 residues. The CDR3 DNA reads as TGTGCCAGTTGGACAGGGGGAAATTCACCCCTCCACTTT. Translation gives CASWTGGNSPLHF.

This sequence joins TRBV28 and TRBJ1-1, with D possibly being TRBD1 (6 bases). Germline V gene sequence: CDR1 MDHEN, CDR2 SYDVKM. The CDR3 extends over 15 amino acids. The V end was cut by 3 bases, the J end by 4 bases, with 15 bases between. CDR3 sequence (DNA): TGTGCCAGCAGTTTCAGGGGCCCCGAGGGCACTGAAGCTTTCTTT. This gives the protein CASSFRGPEGTEAFF. Variable domain in full (rest from reference TRBV28 and TRBJ1-1): DVKVTQSSRYLVKRTGEKVFLECVQDMDHENMFWYRQDPGLGLRLIYFSYDVKMKEKGDIPEGYSVSREKKERFSLILESASTNQTSMYLCASSFRGPEGTEAFFGQGTRLTVV.

The chain employs TRBV19 and TRBJ2-3; 9 bases match TRBD1. The CDR3 runs 17 residues. The germline V gene has CDR1 LNHDA and CDR2 SQIVND (reference sequence). The J segment lost 2 bases and the V segment lost 2 bases, leaving 8 bases of the junction unmatched. The CDR3: CASSITGQGDVTDTQYF. CDR3 in DNA: TGTGCCAGTAGTATAACGGGACAGGGTGATGTCACAGATACGCAGTATTTT. Full variable domain (remainder filled in from reference TRBV19 and TRBJ2-3): DGGITQSPKYLFRKEGQNVTLSCEQNLNHDAMYWYRQDPGQGLRLIYYSQIVNDFQKGDIAEGYSVSREKKESFPLTVTSAQKNPTAFYLCASSITGQGDVTDTQYFGPGTRLTVL.

This clone was seen a few times. The gene calls are TRBV7-2 and TRBJ1-1; TRBD1 is a possible D gene (6 bases). The V and J ends lost 8 bases and 1 base respectively, with 11 bases between them. CDR1 and CDR2 (germline): SGHTA, FQGNSA. The CDR3 totals 13 residues. CDR3: CASGEGQNTEAFF. In DNA form, the CDR3 reads TGTGCCAGCGGGGAGGGACAGAACACTGAAGCTTTCTTT.

This clone was seen a single time. The V call is TRBV4-1, the J call TRBJ2-7; 9 bases match TRBD1. Per germline, CDR1 MGHRA and CDR2 YSYEKL. Trimming took 1 base from V and 3 from J; bases not matched to a gene: 4. CDR3 length: 15 residues. The CDR3 DNA reads TGCGCCAGCAGCCAAGCCCCGACAGGGGGCTACGAGCAGTACTTC. Protein: CASSQAPTGGYEQYF.

The chain employs TRBV28 and TRBJ1-4; 8 bases are a match to TRBD1. V lost 6 bases, J lost 0 bases, and 3 bases stayed unmatched. The CDR3 is 15 amino acids. Germline V CDR1 and CDR2: MDHEN, SYDVKM. The CDR3 DNA reads TGTGCCAGCAGCCCGACAGGGGCAACTAATGAAAAACTGTTTTTT. Its protein product is CASSPTGATNEKLFF.

At least ten counts were recorded for this clone. The rearrangement links TRBV7-9 to TRBJ2-3; D not certain. Germline V gene lookup returns CDR1 SEHNR and CDR2 FQNEAQ (reference sequence). Trimming pared 5 bases from V and 0 bases from J, leaving 15 bases between. The CDR3 totals 16 residues. CDR3 sequence: CASSTFSIASTDTQYF. CDR3 bases: TGTGCCAGCAGCACCTTCAGTATAGCTAGCACAGATACGCAGTATTTT. The entire variable domain, with the rest obtained from reference TRBV7-9 and TRBJ2-3, is as follows: DTGVSQNPRHKITKRGQNVTFRCDPISEHNRLYWYRQTLGQGPEFLTYFQNEAQLEKSRLLSDRFSAERPKGSFSTLEIQRTEQGDSAMYLCASSTFSIASTDTQYFGPGTRLTVL.

The CDR3 DNA reads as TGTGCCAGCAGTTTAAGGGGATTAACAGGGCGCTATGGCTACACCTTC. Encoded protein: CASSLRGLTGRYGYTF. J is TRBJ1-2 and V is TRBV28; tentatively, D is TRBD1 (6 bases). The germline V gene has CDR1 MDHEN and CDR2 SYDVKM. Trimming stripped 2 bases from V and 4 bases from J, with 17 bases between. The CDR3 covers 16 residues.

The chain joins TRBV7-9 to TRBJ1-4; 7 positions match TRBD1. The ends lost 5 bases at V and 15 bases at J; junction bases unmatched: 12. Germline V lookup: CDR1 SEHNR, CDR2 FQNEAQ (reference sequence). This CDR3 has 13 residues. The CDR3 DNA is TGTGCCAGCAGCCCGCAAGGGGACGGGACAGTGTTTTTT. Protein product: CASSPQGDGTVFF. Filled out from reference TRBV7-9 and TRBJ1-4, the complete variable domain reads DTGVSQNPRHKITKRGQNVTFRCDPISEHNRLYWYRQTLGQGPEFLTYFQNEAQLEKSRLLSDRFSAERPKGSFSTLEIQRTEQGDSAMYLCASSPQGDGTVFFGSGTQLSVL.

The rearrangement uses TRBV2 and TRBJ2-3; 9 nucleotides match TRBD1. The CDR3 is made up of 15 amino acids. Germline-derived CDR1 and CDR2 are SNHLY and FYNNEI. The junction had 13 bases not matched to a gene; V was cut back by 9 bases and J by 6 bases. The CDR3 reads CASDRGQGWLDTQYF. For the CDR3, the DNA is TGTGCCAGTGACAGGGGACAGGGTTGGTTGGATACGCAGTATTTT.

The CDR3 region is CAWSPPGRPLQPQHF. As DNA, the CDR3 is TGTGCCTGGAGTCCTCCGGGGAGGCCGTTGCAGCCCCAGCATTTT. J is TRBJ1-5 and V is TRBV30; no reliable D call. CDR1 is GTSNPN and CDR2 is SVGIG in the germline V gene (reference sequence). Between the trimmed V and J ends, which lost 2 bases and 7 bases, there was a span of 18 bases. The CDR3 contains 15 residues.

The chain combines TRBV27 with TRBJ1-2; perhaps TRBD1 as D (5 bases). From germline, CDR1 is MNHEY and CDR2 SMNVEV (reference sequence). The CDR3 totals 14 residues. Trimming stripped 2 bases from V and 1 base from J, with 8 bases between. Here the CDR3 reads CASSLGAFNYGYTF. CDR3 DNA: TGTGCCAGCAGTTTAGGGGCCTTTAACTATGGCTACACCTTC.

This chain uses TRBV18 with TRBJ2-3; D is unresolved. Germline loops: CDR1 KGHSH, CDR2 LQKENI. This CDR3 is built from 15 residues. V shed 2 bases and J shed 8 bases, with 17 bases lying between them. The CDR3 spells CASSPSSESSGTQYF. For the CDR3, the DNA is TGTGCCAGCTCACCATCCTCTGAGTCCTCGGGTACGCAGTATTTT.

The V call is TRBV28, the J call TRBJ2-7; no clear D. Germline CDR1 MDHEN, CDR2 SYDVKM. This CDR3 is 12 amino acids long. Trimming took 6 bases from V and 1 from J, leaving 7 bases between them. Here the CDR3 reads CASSPSSYEQYF. The CDR3 DNA is TGTGCCAGCAGCCCCTCGTCCTACGAGCAGTACTTC.

The DNA for the CDR3 is TGTGCCAGCAGCCCTAGCGGGGGTCACAATGAGCAGTTCTTC. This sequence encodes CASSPSGGHNEQFF. J is TRBJ2-1 and V is TRBV5-4; TRBD2 agrees at 10 bases. CDR3 length: 14 amino acids. Germline V lookup: CDR1 SGHNT, CDR2 YYREEE (reference sequence). Losses at the gene ends were 4 bases for V and 5 bases for J; bases not matched to a gene: 3.

CDR3 DNA: TGTGCCAGCAGTTACCCGGCCGGGGAGCTGTTTTTT. Translating it yields CASSYPAGELFF. V is TRBV6-5 and J is TRBJ2-2; D remains unclear. Between the trimmed V and J ends, which lost 2 bases and 6 bases, there was a span of 4 bases. This CDR3 region has 12 residues. CDR1 and CDR2 from the germline V gene are MNHEY and SVGAGI.

The chain is built from TRBV28 and TRBJ2-2; a weak D match, TRBD2 (7 bases). The germline CDR1 and CDR2 sequences are MDHEN and SYDVKM. With 4 bases removed from V and 7 bases from J, the gap between germline ends came to 16 bases. This CDR3 has 15 amino acids. The CDR3 DNA is TGTGCCAGCAGTTCCTCAGGGGAGGGTGGCGGGGAGCTGTTTTTT. Its protein is CASSSSGEGGGELFF.

The chain employs TRBV19 and TRBJ1-1; 11 positions agree with TRBD1. This CDR3 is 15 amino acids long. Germline CDR1 LNHDA, CDR2 SQIVND (reference sequence). The V and J ends lost 0 bases and 10 bases, in that order; junction bases with no gene match: 7. CDR3: CASSIDNLGQGAAFF. The CDR3 DNA follows: TGTGCCAGTAGTATAGATAACCTCGGACAGGGGGCAGCTTTCTTT.

In its sample, this clone was seen once. The chain employs TRBV6-1 and TRBJ1-1; maybe TRBD1 (5 bases). The germline gives CDR1 MNHNS, CDR2 SASEGT. The V end was cut by 2 bases, the J end by 3 bases, with 7 bases between. The CDR3 spans 13 residues. The CDR3 sequence is CASSETGHTEAFF. The CDR3 nucleotides are TGTGCCAGCAGTGAAACAGGACACACTGAAGCTTTCTTT.

J is TRBJ2-7 and V is TRBV9, with TRBD2 identical over 9 bases. Per the germline V gene, CDR1 is SGDLS and CDR2 is YYNGEE. CDR3 size: 16 residues. V trimming: 4 bases; J trimming: 4 bases; junction bases outside the gene matches: 12. CDR3 sequence: CASSPPMRAGGYEQYF. CDR3 DNA: TGTGCCAGCAGCCCGCCCATGAGAGCGGGAGGATACGAGCAGTACTTC.

The V call is TRBV7-9, the J call TRBJ2-5, with TRBD2 matching over 9 bases. V lost 1 base and J lost 4; bases outside the gene matches: 10. CDR3 size: 17 residues. Germline V CDR1 and CDR2: SEHNR, FQNEAQ (reference sequence). CDR3 nucleotide sequence: TGTGCCAGCAGCTTAGGTTCTAGCGGGATTATCAGAGAGACCCAGTACTTC. Amino acid sequence: CASSLGSSGIIRETQYF.

The rearrangement links TRBV6-1 to TRBJ1-2, with no clear D. The CDR3 covers 13 residues. The V and J ends lost 2 bases and 3 bases respectively, with 7 bases between them. The germline V gene encodes CDR1 MNHNS and CDR2 SASEGT. The CDR3 DNA follows: TGTGCCAGCAGTGAAAACCGGGACTATGGCTACACCTTC. It translates to CASSENRDYGYTF.

The chain recombines TRBV12-3 or TRBV12-4 with TRBJ1-6; 7 nucleotides align to TRBD1. Trimming at V came to 8 bases and at J to 6 bases, leaving 4 bases not matched to a gene. The CDR3 has 13 amino acids. CDR3 amino acids: CASQDRFNSPLHF. CDR3 sequence (DNA): TGTGCCAGCCAGGACAGGTTTAATTCACCCCTCCACTTT.

This clone was counted a single time. The chain combines TRBV19 with TRBJ1-2, with TRBD1 as a possible D gene (6 bases). V lost 3 bases to trimming and J lost 6 bases, with 14 bases between them. The length of the CDR3 is 14 residues. CDR1 is LNHDA, CDR2 SQIVND, per germline (reference sequence). The CDR3 spells CASSMGGPTDGYTF. CDR3 bases: TGTGCCAGTAGTATGGGGGGGCCAACAGATGGCTACACCTTC. Variable domain in full (rest from reference TRBV19 and TRBJ1-2): DGGITQSPKYLFRKEGQNVTLSCEQNLNHDAMYWYRQDPGQGLRLIYYSQIVNDFQKGDIAEGYSVSREKKESFPLTVTSAQKNPTAFYLCASSMGGPTDGYTFGSGTRLTVV.